This T cell receptor (beta chain) was identified in a study of spatial heterogeneity in lung cancer. Looking at the study overall: Detected beta-chain sequences consistently exceeded alpha-chain sequences.

One entry per CDR3 protein, called by TCRdb with MiXCR from the 5' RACE reads. The top ten clones hold more than 13% of a sample with around 60,000 distinct CDR3 sequences, 7.5% to 8.5% of them seen once. The time point was: sample taken at primary tumor resection. Unsorted tumor, nontumor lung tissue or cryopreserved PBMC supplied the whole RNA. Samples were obtained from 70 or so donors, all untreated early-stage non-small cell lung cancer patients. Study-wide results and limits: Expanded tumor TCRs that were ubiquitous appeared in blood more at resection than follow-up.

On this clonotype itself: What it binds is unknown. At one end, the junction sequence differs from germline, possibly due to a read error.

This CDR3 has 14 amino acids. The germline gives CDR1 LGHDT, CDR2 YNNKEL (reference sequence). This TCR was sampled from a female donor with early-stage non-small cell lung cancer. The rearrangement links TRBV3-1 to TRBJ1-4, with D possibly TRBD1 on 6 matching bases. The sequencing used PBMCs, collected at surgery. CDR3 loop: CASSQDGGGEKLLF. The CDR3 DNA follows: TGTGCCAGCAGCCAAGACGGGGGCGGTGAAAAACTGCTTTTT.